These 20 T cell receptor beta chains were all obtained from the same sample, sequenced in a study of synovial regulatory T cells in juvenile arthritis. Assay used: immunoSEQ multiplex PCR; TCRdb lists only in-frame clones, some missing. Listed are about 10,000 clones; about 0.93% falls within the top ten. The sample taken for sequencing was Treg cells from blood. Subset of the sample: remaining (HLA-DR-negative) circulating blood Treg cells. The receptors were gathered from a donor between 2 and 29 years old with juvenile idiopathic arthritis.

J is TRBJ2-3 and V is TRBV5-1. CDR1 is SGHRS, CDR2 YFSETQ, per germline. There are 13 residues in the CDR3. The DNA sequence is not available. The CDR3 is CASSLGRLDTQYF.

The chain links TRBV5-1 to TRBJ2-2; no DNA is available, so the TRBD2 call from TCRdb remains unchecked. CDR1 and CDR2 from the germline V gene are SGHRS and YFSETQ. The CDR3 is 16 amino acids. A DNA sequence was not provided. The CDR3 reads CASSLASGGRTGELFF.

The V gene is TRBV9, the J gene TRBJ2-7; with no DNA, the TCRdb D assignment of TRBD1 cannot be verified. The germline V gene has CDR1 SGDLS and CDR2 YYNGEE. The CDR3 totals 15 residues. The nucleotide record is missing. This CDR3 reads CASSPSTGALYEQYF.

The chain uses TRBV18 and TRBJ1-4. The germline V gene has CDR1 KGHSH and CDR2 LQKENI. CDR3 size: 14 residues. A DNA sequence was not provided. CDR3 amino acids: CASSPQGANEKLFF.

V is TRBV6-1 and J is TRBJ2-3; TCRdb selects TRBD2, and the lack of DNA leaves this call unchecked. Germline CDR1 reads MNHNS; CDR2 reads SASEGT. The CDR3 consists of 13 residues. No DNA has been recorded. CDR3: CASRTSFTDTQYF.

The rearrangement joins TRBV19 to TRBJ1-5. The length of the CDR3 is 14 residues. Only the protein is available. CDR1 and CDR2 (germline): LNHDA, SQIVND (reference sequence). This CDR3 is CASSGDPRIQPQHF. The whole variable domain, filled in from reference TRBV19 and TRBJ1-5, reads DGGITQSPKYLFRKEGQNVTLSCEQNLNHDAMYWYRQDPGQGLRLIYYSQIVNDFQKGDIAEGYSVSREKKESFPLTVTSAQKNPTAFYLCASSGDPRIQPQHFGDGTRLSIL.

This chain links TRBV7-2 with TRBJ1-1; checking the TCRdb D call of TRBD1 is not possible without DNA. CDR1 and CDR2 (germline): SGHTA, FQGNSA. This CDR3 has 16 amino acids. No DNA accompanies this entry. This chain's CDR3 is CASSSGQSGYSGEAFF.

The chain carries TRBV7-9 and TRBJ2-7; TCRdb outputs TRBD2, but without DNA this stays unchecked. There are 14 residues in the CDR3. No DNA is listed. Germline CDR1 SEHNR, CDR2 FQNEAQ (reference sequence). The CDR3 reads CASSPTREGYEQYF.

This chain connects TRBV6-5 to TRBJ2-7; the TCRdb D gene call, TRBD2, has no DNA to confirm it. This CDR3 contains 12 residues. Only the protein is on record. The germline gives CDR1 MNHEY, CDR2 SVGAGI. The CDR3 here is CASRAGAYEQYF.

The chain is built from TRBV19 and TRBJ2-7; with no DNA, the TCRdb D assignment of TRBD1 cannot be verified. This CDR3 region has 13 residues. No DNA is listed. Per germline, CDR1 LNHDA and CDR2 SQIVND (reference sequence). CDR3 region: CASSANRGNEQYF.

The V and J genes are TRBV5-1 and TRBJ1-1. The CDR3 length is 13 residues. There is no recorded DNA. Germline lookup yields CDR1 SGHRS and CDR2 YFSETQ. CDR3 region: CASSPTRNTEAFF.

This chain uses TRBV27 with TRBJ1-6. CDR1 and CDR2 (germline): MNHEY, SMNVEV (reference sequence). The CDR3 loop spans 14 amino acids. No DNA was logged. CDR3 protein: CASSLSPLLPPLHF.

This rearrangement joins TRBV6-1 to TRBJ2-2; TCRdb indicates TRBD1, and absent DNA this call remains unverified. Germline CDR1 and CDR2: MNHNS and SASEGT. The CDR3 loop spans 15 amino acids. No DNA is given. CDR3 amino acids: CASSPGTGNTGELFF.

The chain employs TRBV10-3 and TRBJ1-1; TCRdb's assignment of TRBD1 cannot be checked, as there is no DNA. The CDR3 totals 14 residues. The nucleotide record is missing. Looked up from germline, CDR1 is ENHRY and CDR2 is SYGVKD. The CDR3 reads CAISTGILNTEAFF.

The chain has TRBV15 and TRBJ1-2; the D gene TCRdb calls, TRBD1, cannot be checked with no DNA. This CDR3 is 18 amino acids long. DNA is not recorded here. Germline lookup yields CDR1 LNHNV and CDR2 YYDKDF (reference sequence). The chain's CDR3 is CATTSIGQGSLWTYGYTF.

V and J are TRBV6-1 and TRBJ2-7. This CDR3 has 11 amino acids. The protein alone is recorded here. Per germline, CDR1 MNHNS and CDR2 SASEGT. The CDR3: CASSESYEQYF.

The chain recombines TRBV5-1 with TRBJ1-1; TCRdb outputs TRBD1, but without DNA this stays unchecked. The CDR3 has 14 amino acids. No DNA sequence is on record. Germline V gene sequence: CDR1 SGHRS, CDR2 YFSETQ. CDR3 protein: CASSLARGNTEAFF.

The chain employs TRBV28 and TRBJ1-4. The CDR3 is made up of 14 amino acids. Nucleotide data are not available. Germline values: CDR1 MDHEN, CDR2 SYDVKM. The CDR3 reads CASSPGLSPGKLFF.

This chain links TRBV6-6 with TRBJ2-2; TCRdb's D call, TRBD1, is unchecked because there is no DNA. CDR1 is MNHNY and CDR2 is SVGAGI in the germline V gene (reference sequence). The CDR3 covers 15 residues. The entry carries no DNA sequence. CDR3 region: CASSPGTVYTGELFF.

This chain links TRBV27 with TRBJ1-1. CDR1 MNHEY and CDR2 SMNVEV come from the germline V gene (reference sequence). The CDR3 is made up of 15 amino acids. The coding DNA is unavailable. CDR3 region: CASSPGNREGTEAFF.